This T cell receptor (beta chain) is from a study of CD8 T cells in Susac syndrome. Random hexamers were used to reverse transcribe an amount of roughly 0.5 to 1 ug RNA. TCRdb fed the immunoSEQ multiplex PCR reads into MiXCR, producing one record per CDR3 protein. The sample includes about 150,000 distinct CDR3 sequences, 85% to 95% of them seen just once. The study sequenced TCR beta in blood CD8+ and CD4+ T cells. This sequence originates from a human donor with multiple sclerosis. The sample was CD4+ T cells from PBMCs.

The CDR3 coding sequence is TGCAGCGTTGTACAGACAGATACGCAGTATTTT. Amino acids: CSVVQTDTQYF. The chain uses TRBV29-1 and TRBJ2-3; D gene ambiguous. Trimming removed 4 bases at V and 3 bases at J, with 5 bases between. This CDR3 contains 11 residues. Germline loops: CDR1 SQVTM, CDR2 ANQGSEA.